This TCR beta chain derives from a study of early T cells in non-severe SARS-CoV-2 infection. Study as a whole: With bulk RNA from unsorted whole blood as input, sequencing yielded unpaired chains.

cDNA molecules, individually, were tagged with unique molecular identifiers. TCRdb reprocessed the 5' RACE reads with MiXCR, giving one entry per CDR3 protein. The table lists about 37,000 distinct CDR3 sequences, about 5.2% of them singletons, with 6% to 7% in the top ten. Judged by abundance, this clonotype is medium-sized. Trimming at V came to 5 bases and at J to 4 bases, leaving 8 bases not matched to a gene. The germline CDR1 and CDR2 sequences are MDHEN and SYDVKM. The CDR3 runs 16 residues. The sample in question was whole blood, obtained at baseline. This rearrangement joins TRBV28 to TRBJ1-6; 7 positions match TRBD1. This clonotype was obtained from an adult who was a healthcare worker with PCR-confirmed SARS-CoV-2 infection or an uninfected control (not recorded which). The CDR3 nucleotides are TGTGCCAGCAGTACAGACAGGGAATTATATAATTCACCCCTCCACTTT. It encodes CASSTDRELYNSPLHF.